Listed here are 18 T cell receptor beta chains from one sample, sequenced in a study of blood T cell repertoires in COVID-19. The method was immunoSEQ multiplex PCR; TCRdb's version includes in-frame clones alone and lacks a portion of them. There are roughly 380,000 clones in the sample; over 65% occur only once, and 0.85% to 1.3% lies in the top ten. The sequencing sample was made of peripheral blood. These receptors all come from a human donor with acute or convalescent COVID-19. The donor label of this sample is uncertain.

Comments on this clone: In the same sample, other DNA sequences code for this CDR3. The chain is built from TRBV28 and TRBJ1-2; D gene uncertain. This CDR3 comprises 11 residues. V was clipped by 5 bases and J by 4 bases, with 5 bases between them. CDR1 and CDR2 (germline): MDHEN, SYDVKM. The CDR3 protein is CASSTGYGYTF. In DNA form, the CDR3 reads TGTGCCAGCAGTACTGGCTATGGCTACACCTTC.

The chain employs TRBV5-1 and TRBJ2-3; 15 bases are a match to TRBD2. This CDR3 has 20 residues. Germline trimming cut 2 bases from V and 5 bases from J; bases unmatched to any gene: 15. Germline-derived CDR1 and CDR2 are SGHRS and YFSETQ. This CDR3 reads CASSLVGHRQGLAGGDTQYF. Written as DNA, the CDR3 is TGCGCCAGCAGCTTAGTGGGACACCGCCAGGGACTAGCGGGAGGAGATACGCAGTATTTT.

This chain connects TRBV6-6 to TRBJ1-1; tentative D call: TRBD1 (6 bases). This CDR3 spans 14 amino acids. CDR1 is MNHNY, CDR2 SVGAGI, per germline (reference sequence). Deletions cut 5 bases from V and 1 base from J, with 11 bases between. CDR3 loop: CASSLRGRNTEAFF. The CDR3 nucleotides are TGTGCCAGCAGTCTCAGGGGTCGGAACACTGAAGCTTTCTTT.

This clone was recorded only once. The chain combines TRBV7-2 with TRBJ2-5; no reliable D call. The CDR3 has 12 amino acids. Trimming took 6 bases from V and 5 from J, leaving 10 bases between them. Per the germline V gene, CDR1 is SGHTA and CDR2 is FQGNSA. The CDR3 sequence is CASSYHGETQYF. The CDR3, as DNA: TGTGCCAGCAGTTACCACGGGGAGACCCAGTACTTC. Complete variable domain (other parts from reference TRBV7-2 and TRBJ2-5): GAGVSQSPSNKVTEKGKDVELRCDPISGHTALYWYRQSLGQGLEFLIYFQGNSAPDKSGLPSDRFSAERTGGSVSTLTIQRTQQEDSAVYLCASSYHGETQYFGPGTRLLVL.

V gene TRBV15 combines with J gene TRBJ2-7; possibly TRBD2 for D (6 bases). Between the trimmed V and J ends, which lost 3 bases and 0 bases, there was a span of 21 bases. CDR3 length: 18 residues. Germline V gene data show CDR1 as LNHNV and CDR2 as YYDKDF (reference sequence). CDR3 sequence (DNA): TGTGCCACCAGCAGCCGTAGCGGAACCAATGCCTTCTCCTACGAGCAGTACTTC. Protein sequence: CATSSRSGTNAFSYEQYF.

The V and J genes are TRBV10-2 and TRBJ2-2, with TRBD2 matching over 13 bases. Trimming took 3 bases from V and 7 from J; bases not matched to a gene: 8. The length of the CDR3 is 17 residues. CDR1 is WSHSY and CDR2 is SAAADI in the germline V gene. CDR3 residues: CASSDQGTSGNHGELFF. The CDR3 nucleotides read TGCGCCAGCAGTGACCAGGGGACTAGCGGGAATCACGGGGAGCTGTTTTTT.

The chain couples TRBV5-1 to TRBJ1-6, with a weak D call TRBD1 (5 bases). Trimming removed 4 bases from V and 7 bases from J, with 21 bases in between. Germline V gene sequence: CDR1 SGHRS, CDR2 YFSETQ. The CDR3 is 17 residues long. The CDR3 here is CASSLGVVGGWNSPLHF. CDR3 DNA: TGCGCCAGCAGCCTCGGGGTTGTGGGGGGGTGGAATTCACCCCTCCACTTT.

This clone was counted between two and nine times. The rearrangement links TRBV27 to TRBJ2-6; the D gene is possibly TRBD2 (6 bases). Germline CDR1 reads MNHEY; CDR2 reads SMNVEV (reference sequence). With 6 bases removed from V and 2 bases from J, the gap between germline ends came to 11 bases. This CDR3 is built from 15 residues. CDR3 residues: CASRLGGTGANVLTF. CDR3 nucleotide sequence: TGTGCCAGCAGGTTAGGCGGGACTGGGGCCAACGTCCTGACTTTC.

The J gene is TRBJ1-2, the V gene TRBV18; D call uncertain. The CDR3 length is 12 residues. In germline, CDR1 is KGHSH, CDR2 LQKENI. Trimming removed 1 base from V and 7 bases from J, with 7 bases in between. CDR3 amino acids: CASSPLSPGYTF. The CDR3 DNA follows: TGTGCCAGCTCACCACTATCCCCTGGCTACACCTTC.

The chain is built from TRBV5-4 and TRBJ1-1; 7 nucleotides agree with TRBD1. The trim removed 0 bases at V and 0 bases at J, leaving 2 bases unmatched. This CDR3 spans 15 amino acids. Germline CDR1 and CDR2: SGHNT and YYREEE (reference sequence). CDR3 in amino acids: CASSLGDSMNTEAFF. For the CDR3, the DNA is TGTGCCAGCAGCTTGGGGGACAGCATGAACACTGAAGCTTTCTTT.

A few counts support this clone. The V gene is TRBV6-5, the J gene TRBJ1-2; D perhaps matches TRBD1 (6 bases). Trimming took off 0 bases at V and 5 bases at J, with 13 bases between the two ends. CDR1 is MNHEY, CDR2 SVGAGI, per germline. This CDR3 contains 15 residues. The CDR3 DNA reads as TGTGCCAGCAGTTACTCCCGGGACATTCTTTATGGCTACACCTTC. As protein: CASSYSRDILYGYTF.

This sequence joins TRBV28 and TRBJ1-6; D remains unclear. CDR1 and CDR2 (germline): MDHEN, SYDVKM. The CDR3 extends over 13 amino acids. V dropped 3 bases and J dropped 4 bases, with 4 bases sitting between them. DNA of the CDR3: TGTGCCAGCAGTTTCCCGTATAATTCACCCCTCCACTTT. Encoded protein: CASSFPYNSPLHF.

This clone was seen a single time. J is TRBJ1-2 and V is TRBV30, with 9 bases that match TRBD1. After removal of 3 bases from V and 2 bases from J, the junction contained 4 bases not matched to a gene. Germline CDR1 and CDR2: GTSNPN and SVGIG (reference sequence). The CDR3 has 14 residues. This CDR3 reads CAWRTQGANYGYTF. The CDR3 bases are TGTGCCTGGAGGACACAGGGGGCGAACTATGGCTACACCTTC.

The J gene is TRBJ1-4, the V gene TRBV5-5; a weak D match, TRBD1 (6 bases). V was clipped by 4 bases and J by 11 bases, with 18 bases between them. The CDR3 has 14 amino acids. Germline CDR1 SGHKS, CDR2 YYEKEE (reference sequence). For the CDR3, the DNA is TGTGCCAGCAGCCCGACAGGCTCCAGTACGAAACTGTTTTTT. Residues: CASSPTGSSTKLFF. The variable domain in full, with the rest retrieved from reference TRBV5-5 and TRBJ1-4, is DAGVTQSPTHLIKTRGQQVTLRCSPISGHKSVSWYQQVLGQGPQFIFQYYEKEERGRGNFPDRFSARQFPNYSSELNVNALLLGDSALYLCASSPTGSSTKLFFGSGTQLSVL.

V usage is TRBV10-1 and J usage is TRBJ1-4; TRBD1 aligns across 12 bases. The V gene's germline CDR1 is WNHNN and CDR2 SYGVQD (reference sequence). J lost 8 bases, V lost 2 bases, and 3 bases had no gene match. The CDR3 consists of 15 residues. The CDR3 DNA reads TGCGCCAGCAGTGAGGGGACAGGGGGCAAGGAAAAACTGTTTTTT. Translation gives CASSEGTGGKEKLFF.

This sequence joins TRBV6-1 and TRBJ2-3; maybe TRBD2 (7 bases). The CDR3 is 15 amino acids. Trimming took off 1 base at V and 7 bases at J, with 15 bases between the two ends. Germline V CDR1 and CDR2: MNHNS, SASEGT. For the CDR3, the DNA is TGTGCCAGCAGTGAAGGGGGGGGCGGAGGGTATACGCAGTATTTT. Translated, it gives CASSEGGGGGYTQYF.

This rearrangement joins TRBV18 to TRBJ1-2; TRBD1 might be the D (6 bases). V was shortened by 5 bases and J by 2 bases, with 12 bases between the two germline ends. The CDR3 runs 14 residues. Per germline, CDR1 KGHSH and CDR2 LQKENI. CDR3 protein: CASSTLTGNYGYTF. As DNA, the CDR3 is TGTGCCAGCTCAACCCTTACAGGGAACTATGGCTACACCTTC.

V is TRBV24-1 and J is TRBJ1-2; D may be TRBD1 (5 bases). Germline values: CDR1 KGHDR, CDR2 SFDVKD. The V gene lost 7 bases and the J gene lost 4 bases, with 15 bases spanning the gap. The CDR3 loop spans 14 amino acids. CDR3 nucleotide sequence: TGTGCCACCAGAGACAGCCAGCCCCCCTATGGCTACACCTTC. This sequence encodes CATRDSQPPYGYTF.